The clone carrying this T cell receptor beta chain was counted many times. Its antigen is as yet unknown. TCRdb re-called the 5' RACE reads through MiXCR, storing one row per CDR3 protein. The sample includes around 210,000 distinct CDR3 sequences, roughly 8% of them seen just once. This sample is drawn from a study of CD8 T cells in ankylosing spondylitis. Study conclusions and caveats: Disease-linked clones were found to be CD8+ and relatively rare in peripheral blood. The study looked at matched synovial fluid samples from ankylosing spondylitis patients. Disease-linked clones were reported to be significantly enriched there. Earlier literature documents some of the motif variants in reactive arthritis synovial fluid and blood.

Trimming took off 0 bases at V and 4 bases at J, with 3 bases between the two ends. The CDR3 has 12 amino acids. CDR1 and CDR2 from the germline V gene are SNHLY and FYNNEI. The receptor comes from a female donor with ankylosing spondylitis or in good health (not recorded which). The chain couples TRBV2 to TRBJ1-1; D unclear. Sequenced input: blood, either unsorted or a sorted T cell fraction (not recorded which). The CDR3: CASSEARTEAFF. DNA of the CDR3: TGTGCCAGCAGTGAAGCGCGCACTGAAGCTTTCTTT.